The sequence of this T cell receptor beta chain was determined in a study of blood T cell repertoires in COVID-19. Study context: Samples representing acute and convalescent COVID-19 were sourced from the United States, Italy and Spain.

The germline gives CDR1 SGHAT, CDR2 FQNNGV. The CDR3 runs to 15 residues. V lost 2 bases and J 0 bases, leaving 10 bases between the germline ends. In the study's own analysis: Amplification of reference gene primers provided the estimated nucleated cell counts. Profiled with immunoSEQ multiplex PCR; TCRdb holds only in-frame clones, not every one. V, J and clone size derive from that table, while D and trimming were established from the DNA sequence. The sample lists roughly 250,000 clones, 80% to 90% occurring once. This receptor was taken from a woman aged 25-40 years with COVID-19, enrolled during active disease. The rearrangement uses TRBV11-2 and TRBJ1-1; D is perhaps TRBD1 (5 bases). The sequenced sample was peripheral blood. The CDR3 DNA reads TGTGCCAGCAGCTTAACTCCAGGGATGAACACTGAAGCTTTCTTT. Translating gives CASSLTPGMNTEAFF.